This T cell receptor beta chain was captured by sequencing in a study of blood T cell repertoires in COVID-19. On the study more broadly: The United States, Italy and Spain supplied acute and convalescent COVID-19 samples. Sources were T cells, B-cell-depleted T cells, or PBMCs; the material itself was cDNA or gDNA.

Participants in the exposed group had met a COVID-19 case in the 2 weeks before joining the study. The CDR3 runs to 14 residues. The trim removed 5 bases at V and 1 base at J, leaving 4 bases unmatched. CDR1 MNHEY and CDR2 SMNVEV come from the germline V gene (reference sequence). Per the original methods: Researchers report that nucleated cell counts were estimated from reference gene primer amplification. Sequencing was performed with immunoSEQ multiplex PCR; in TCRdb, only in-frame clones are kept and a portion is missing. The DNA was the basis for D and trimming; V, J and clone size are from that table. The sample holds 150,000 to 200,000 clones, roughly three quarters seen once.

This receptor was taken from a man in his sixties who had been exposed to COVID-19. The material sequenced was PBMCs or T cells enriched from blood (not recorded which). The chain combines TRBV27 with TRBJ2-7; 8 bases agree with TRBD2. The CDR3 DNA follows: TGTGCCAGCAGTCAGTTAGCGGGATCCTACGAGCAGTACTTC. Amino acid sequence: CASSQLAGSYEQYF.